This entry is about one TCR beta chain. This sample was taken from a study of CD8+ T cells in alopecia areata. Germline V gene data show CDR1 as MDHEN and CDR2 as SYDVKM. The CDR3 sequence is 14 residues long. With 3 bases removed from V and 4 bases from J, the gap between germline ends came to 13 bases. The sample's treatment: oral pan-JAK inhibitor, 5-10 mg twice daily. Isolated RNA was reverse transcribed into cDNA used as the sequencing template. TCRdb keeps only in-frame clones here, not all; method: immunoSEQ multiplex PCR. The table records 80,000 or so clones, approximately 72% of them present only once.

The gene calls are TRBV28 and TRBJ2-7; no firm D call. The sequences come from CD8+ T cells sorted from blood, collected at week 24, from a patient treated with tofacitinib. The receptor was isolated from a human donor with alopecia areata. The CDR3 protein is CASSLHRRHYEQYF. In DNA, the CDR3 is TGTGCCAGCAGTTTGCACCGACGACATTACGAGCAGTACTTC.